The T cell receptor beta chain described here comes from a study of monozygotic twins with inflammatory bowel disease. Study outcomes and limitations: Individual T cell subtypes were not distinguishable. Comparison of concordant versus discordant twins revealed no difference in repertoire similarity, possibly due to limited power.

A remark on this clonotype: The antigen remains undetermined.

The length of the CDR3 is 15 residues. Germline V gene data show CDR1 as MNHEY and CDR2 as SVGEGT. TCRdb re-analyzed the 5' RACE reads; it lists each CDR3 protein once, without DNA. Here the sample table reports about 380,000 distinct CDR3 sequences. Sequencing used blood. The source is a human donor with ulcerative colitis or Crohn's disease, or a healthy co-twin of an affected twin (not recorded which). V gene TRBV6-2 or TRBV6-3 combines with J gene TRBJ2-1; checking the TCRdb D call of TRBD2 is not possible without DNA. CDR3 in amino acids: CASSSWRGGVDEQFF.